These 25 T cell receptor beta chains originate from one sample sequenced in a study of somatic mutations in cytotoxic T cells in rheumatoid arthritis. Data came from immunoSEQ multiplex PCR; TCRdb stores just in-frame clones and leaves some out. The sample lists some 7,300 clones, 75% seen once, with 30% to 45% in the top ten. Material for sequencing was CD8+ T cells sorted from blood. These receptors originate from a woman aged 60 to 75 in good health.

This clone was seen more than once but under ten times. A far larger clone is one nucleotide away, so this likely arose from a read error. The chain has TRBV28 and TRBJ2-1; the match to TRBD2 covers 7 bases. There are 15 residues in the CDR3. The ends lost 6 bases at V and 0 bases at J; junction bases unmatched: 5. CDR1 and CDR2 (germline): MDHEN, SYDVKM. The CDR3 coding sequence is TGTGCCAGCAGGCCCGCGGGGGTCTCCTACAATGAGCAGTTCTTC. Encoded protein: CASRPAGVSYNEQFF.

The genes are TRBV11-2 and TRBJ2-1, with 7 bases matching TRBD1. Germline V gene sequence: CDR1 SGHAT, CDR2 FQNNGV. After removal of 1 base from V and 10 bases from J, the junction contained 1 base not matched to a gene. The CDR3 spans 12 residues. CDR3 sequence (DNA): TGTGCCAGCAGCTTAGGGACAGGAGAGCAGTTCTTC. It is translated as CASSLGTGEQFF.

This clone occurred a few times. The V and J genes are TRBV5-5 and TRBJ2-2; D is possibly TRBD1 (6 bases). In germline, CDR1 is SGHKS, CDR2 YYEKEE (reference sequence). Trimming removed 0 bases from V and 3 bases from J, with 9 bases in between. The CDR3 spans 15 residues. The CDR3: CASSLDRVDTGELFF. The CDR3 nucleotides read TGTGCCAGCAGCTTGGACAGGGTGGACACCGGGGAGCTGTTTTTT.

The chain uses TRBV29-1 and TRBJ2-7; D remains ambiguous. Germline V gene sequence: CDR1 SQVTM, CDR2 ANQGSEA. There are 11 residues in the CDR3. Trimming left V 8 bases short and J 6 bases short, with 14 bases between. The CDR3 sequence is CSSRYLGEQYF. The CDR3 coding sequence is TGCAGCTCCCGGTATCTCGGCGAGCAGTACTTC.

V usage is TRBV5-4 and J usage is TRBJ2-5; a weak D match, TRBD1 (6 bases). The CDR3 spans 15 residues. V lost 1 base, J lost 0 bases, and 10 bases lay in between. Germline V gene sequence: CDR1 SGHNT, CDR2 YYREEE (reference sequence). CDR3 sequence: CASSLTGTNQETQYF. The DNA for the CDR3 is TGTGCCAGCAGCTTGACCGGGACAAACCAAGAGACCCAGTACTTC. Supplemented by reference TRBV5-4 and TRBJ2-5, the full variable domain reads ETGVTQSPTHLIKTRGQQVTLRCSSQSGHNTVSWYQQALGQGPQFIFQYYREEENGRGNFPPRFSGLQFPNYSSELNVNALELDDSALYLCASSLTGTNQETQYFGPGTRLLVL.

The chain has TRBV6-5 and TRBJ1-1, with 7 bases identical to TRBD1. J was trimmed by 11 bases and V by 5 bases; bases with no gene match: 8. CDR1 is MNHEY, CDR2 SVGAGI, per germline. The CDR3 totals 12 residues. Written as DNA, the CDR3 is TGTGCCAGCAGTGAAGTGGACAGGTTGGCTTTCTTT. Amino acids: CASSEVDRLAFF.

The V gene is TRBV6-1, the J gene TRBJ1-4, with D possibly being TRBD1 (5 bases). Germline V gene sequence: CDR1 MNHNS, CDR2 SASEGT. V was trimmed by 1 base and J by 13 bases, leaving 22 bases between them. The CDR3 length is 16 residues. The CDR3 sequence is CASSEDPGSPRKSLFF. The DNA for the CDR3 is TGTGCCAGCAGTGAAGACCCAGGGTCACCCCGAAAGTCACTGTTTTTT.

The chain carries TRBV9 and TRBJ2-3, with a tentative D call TRBD2 (7 bases). The CDR3 extends over 15 amino acids. The V end lost 3 bases, the J end lost 1 base, and 12 bases lay between the germline ends. The germline V gene has CDR1 SGDLS and CDR2 YYNGEE. CDR3 region: CASSEGGGRTDTQYF. CDR3 sequence (DNA): TGTGCCAGCAGCGAGGGGGGGGGTCGCACAGATACGCAGTATTTT.

The rearrangement links TRBV9 to TRBJ2-7; tentative D call: TRBD2 (6 bases). This CDR3 is 16 amino acids long. V shed 4 bases and J shed 3 bases, with 20 bases lying between them. The germline V gene encodes CDR1 SGDLS and CDR2 YYNGEE. The CDR3 coding sequence is TGTGCCAGCAGCCCCGAGGGTCACGGGGAGGTCTACGAGCAGTACTTC. This encodes CASSPEGHGEVYEQYF.

J is TRBJ2-5 and V is TRBV9; TRBD1 aligns across 7 bases. Trimming removed 2 bases from V and 5 bases from J; junction bases left unmatched: 9. CDR3 length: 15 residues. The germline V gene encodes CDR1 SGDLS and CDR2 YYNGEE. The chain's CDR3 is CASSVETGFGETQYF. In DNA form, the CDR3 reads TGTGCCAGCAGCGTCGAGACAGGGTTTGGGGAGACCCAGTACTTC. Looking up the rest from reference TRBV9 and TRBJ2-5 gives the full variable domain: DSGVTQTPKHLITATGQRVTLRCSPRSGDLSVYWYQQSLDQGLQFLIQYYNGEERAKGNILERFSAQQFPDLHSELNLSSLELGDSALYFCASSVETGFGETQYFGPGTRLLVL.

The CDR3 protein is CAISTERQSTGELFF. The CDR3 DNA reads as TGTGCCATCAGTACAGAGAGACAGTCCACCGGGGAGCTGTTTTTT. The chain couples TRBV10-3 to TRBJ2-2, with TRBD1 as a possible D gene (5 bases). In germline, CDR1 is ENHRY, CDR2 SYGVKD. The V end lost 5 bases, the J end lost 4 bases, and 14 bases lay between the germline ends. This CDR3 spans 15 amino acids.

The chain joins TRBV14 to TRBJ2-2, with a tentative D call TRBD2 (5 bases). There are 16 residues in the CDR3. Per the germline V gene, CDR1 is SGHDN and CDR2 is FVKESK. Trimming pared 1 base from V and 1 base from J, leaving 10 bases between. The CDR3 DNA follows: TGTGCCAGCAGCCAAGTGAGCGGATTGAACACCGGGGAGCTGTTTTTT. It specifies CASSQVSGLNTGELFF.

The J gene is TRBJ1-1, the V gene TRBV28, with unresolved D. Germline-derived CDR1 and CDR2 are MDHEN and SYDVKM. Trimming shortened V by 6 bases and J by 0 bases, and 14 bases separated the two germline ends. The CDR3 runs 15 residues. CDR3 in amino acids: CASRGNRDLNTEAFF. CDR3 in DNA: TGTGCCAGCAGAGGCAACCGGGATCTGAACACTGAAGCTTTCTTT.

This clone showed up just a few times. The DNA of the CDR3 is TGTGCCAGTAGTATAGCCCTTCGGGGACAGGGCCCTAGTGGCTACACCTTC. Its protein product is CASSIALRGQGPSGYTF. The chain links TRBV19 to TRBJ1-2, with TRBD1 matching 9 bases. Looked up from germline, CDR1 is LNHDA and CDR2 is SQIVND (reference sequence). V shed 1 base and J 7 bases; nucleotides not matched to a gene: 13. CDR3 length: 17 residues.

V and J are TRBV5-1 and TRBJ2-7; the D gene is possibly TRBD2 (6 bases). The CDR3 contains 15 residues. The ends were cut back, 4 bases at V and 4 bases at J, with 18 bases in the middle. Germline V gene lookup returns CDR1 SGHRS and CDR2 YFSETQ. The CDR3 spells CASSPTGESGYEQYF. DNA of the CDR3: TGCGCCAGCAGCCCCACGGGGGAATCGGGGTACGAGCAGTACTTC.

The rearrangement joins TRBV11-2 to TRBJ2-7, with 7 bases that match TRBD1. Looked up from germline, CDR1 is SGHAT and CDR2 is FQNNGV. Trimming took 3 bases from V and 2 from J; bases not matched to a gene: 10. This CDR3 has 16 amino acids. CDR3 nucleotides: TGTGCCAGCAGCTTGATGCCGGGACAGCCTACCTACGAGCAGTACTTC. Translated, it gives CASSLMPGQPTYEQYF.

The chain combines TRBV4-2 with TRBJ1-2; 9 bases line up with TRBD1. V lost 4 bases, J lost 2 bases, and 11 bases stayed unmatched. CDR3 size: 17 residues. CDR1 and CDR2 (germline): LGHNA, YNFKEQ. The CDR3 reads CASSPGTGTPLNYGYTF. The CDR3 bases are TGTGCCAGCAGCCCCGGGACAGGGACACCATTGAACTATGGCTACACCTTC.

The table lists this clone with a few counts. V usage is TRBV21-1 and J usage is TRBJ1-1. TRBV21-1 has pseudogene status. CDR3 length: 16 residues. The CDR3 coding sequence is TGTGCCAGCCCGGACTTAAAGATTAGGGTGTACACTGAAGCTTTCTTT. Protein: CASPDLKIRVYTEAFF.

J is TRBJ2-5 and V is TRBV10-3; D uncertain. The V and J ends lost 0 bases and 2 bases respectively, with 7 bases between them. CDR1 ENHRY and CDR2 SYGVKD come from the germline V gene. This CDR3 has 14 amino acids. CDR3 sequence: CAISESTTQETQYF. DNA of the CDR3: TGTGCCATCAGTGAGTCGACAACTCAAGAGACCCAGTACTTC.

The chain employs TRBV11-2 and TRBJ2-7; TRBD2 matches 8 bases. The CDR3 length is 17 residues. Unmatched junction bases numbered 11, after V lost 0 bases and J lost 4 bases. The germline V gene has CDR1 SGHAT and CDR2 FQNNGV. CDR3 amino acids: CASSLDLVGSGMYEQYF. CDR3 nucleotide sequence: TGTGCCAGCAGCTTAGATCTTGTAGGTAGCGGGATGTACGAGCAGTACTTC.

This chain connects TRBV6-5 to TRBJ1-3; a possible D gene is TRBD1 (6 bases). Germline V lookup: CDR1 MNHEY, CDR2 SVGAGI. The length of the CDR3 is 14 residues. Trimming stripped 3 bases from V and 5 bases from J, with 11 bases between. The CDR3 protein is CASSYRGGRNTIYF. CDR3 DNA sequence: TGTGCCAGCAGTTATCGGGGGGGGCGAAACACCATATATTTT.

This rearrangement joins TRBV9 to TRBJ2-2, with 11 bases aligning to TRBD2. This CDR3 is 15 amino acids long. Germline V gene data show CDR1 as SGDLS and CDR2 as YYNGEE. The V segment lost 2 bases and the J segment 6 bases; nucleotides outside the gene matches: 3. This CDR3 is CASSVSGGASGELFF. CDR3 DNA sequence: TGTGCCAGCAGCGTTAGCGGGGGGGCTTCCGGGGAGCTGTTTTTT.

This clone was seen only once. The chain links TRBV10-1 to TRBJ1-1; tentative D call: TRBD1 (5 bases). Trimming stripped 10 bases from V and 13 bases from J, with 13 bases between. This CDR3 is 9 amino acids long. Germline CDR1 is WNHNN and CDR2 is SYGVQD (reference sequence). CDR3 protein: CAIDLRGFF. Here the CDR3 DNA reads TGCGCCATCGACCTAAGGGGTTTCTTT.

This rearrangement joins TRBV7-9 to TRBJ2-5; 8 bases are a match to TRBD2. This CDR3 spans 16 amino acids. Germline CDR1 is SEHNR and CDR2 is FQNEAQ (reference sequence). V lost 1 base, J lost 2 bases, and 6 bases stayed unmatched. CDR3 loop: CASSLDFTSGQETQYF. CDR3 sequence (DNA): TGTGCCAGCAGCTTAGATTTCACTAGCGGACAAGAGACCCAGTACTTC.

The CDR3: CAISESTRGSNYGYTF. The CDR3 DNA is TGTGCCATCAGTGAGTCGACTCGGGGTTCGAACTATGGCTACACCTTC. The V gene is TRBV10-3, the J gene TRBJ1-2; D is undetermined. Trimming cost V 0 bases and J 2 bases, with 13 bases left between them. CDR1 is ENHRY, CDR2 SYGVKD, per germline. The CDR3 spans 16 residues.